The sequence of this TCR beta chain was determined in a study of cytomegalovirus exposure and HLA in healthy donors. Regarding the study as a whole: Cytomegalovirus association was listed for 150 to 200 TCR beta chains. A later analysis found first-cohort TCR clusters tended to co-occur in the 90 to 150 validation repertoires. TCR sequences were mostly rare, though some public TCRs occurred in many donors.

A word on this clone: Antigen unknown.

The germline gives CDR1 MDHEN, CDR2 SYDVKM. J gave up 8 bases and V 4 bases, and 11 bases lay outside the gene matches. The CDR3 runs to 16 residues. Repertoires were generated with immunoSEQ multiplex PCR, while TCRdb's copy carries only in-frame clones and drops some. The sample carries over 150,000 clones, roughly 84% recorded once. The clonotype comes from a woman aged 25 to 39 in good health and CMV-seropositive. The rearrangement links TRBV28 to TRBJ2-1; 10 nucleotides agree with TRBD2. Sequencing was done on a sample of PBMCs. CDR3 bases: TGTGCCAGCAGTTCCATCAAGCGGGAGGGCCCTTATGAGCAGTTCTTC. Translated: CASSSIKREGPYEQFF.